This TCR beta chain was recorded in a study of response to subunit inactivated influenza vaccine. TCRdb analysed the RT-PCR reads with MiXCR anew, one entry per CDR3 protein. The repertoire holds about 500,000 distinct CDR3 sequences, over 10% seen once, with around 14% in the top ten. CDR1 and CDR2 from the germline V gene are LGHDT and YNNKEL (reference sequence). V was pared by 3 bases and J by 12 bases, with 9 bases of the junction left unmatched. The CDR3 is 14 residues long. This TCR was recovered from a man in his forties or fifties who received an inactivated influenza vaccine. The source was PBMCs from blood, collected roughly 46 days after vaccination. The chain combines TRBV3-1 with TRBJ2-1, with TRBD1 matching over 9 bases. Written as DNA, the CDR3 is TGTGCCAGCAGCCACGCGGACAGGGGTCGGTCGCAGTTCTTC. Residues: CASSHADRGRSQFF.